These 11 T cell receptor beta chains share one sample of origin, sequenced in a study of blood T cells in healthy people across ages. Sample-barcoded 5' priming and a J-beta primer mix drove a second PCR of about 7 to 11 cycles. TCRdb independently ran MiXCR on the 5' RACE reads; one entry per CDR3 protein. The sample yields hundreds of thousands of distinct CDR3 sequences, 45% to 50% seen once. Material: blood. The receptors shown here come from a woman in her sixties in good health.

The chain carries TRBV9 and TRBJ1-2, with 9 bases aligning to TRBD1. The V gene's germline CDR1 is SGDLS and CDR2 YYNGEE. The CDR3 has 16 residues. V dropped 3 bases and J dropped 4; count of bases not matched to a gene: 10. For the CDR3, the DNA is TGTGCCAGCAGCGCCTTAGGGGGACAGGGAAGCTATGGCTACACCTTC. Its translation: CASSALGGQGSYGYTF.

This clonotype showed up just a few times. The rearrangement joins TRBV20-1 to TRBJ1-4, with D maybe TRBD1 (5 bases). V was clipped by 0 bases and J by 5 bases, with 13 bases between them. The germline V gene has CDR1 DFQATT and CDR2 SNEGSKA (reference sequence). This CDR3 spans 15 amino acids. CDR3 protein: CSARDLRQTNEKLFF. In DNA, the CDR3 is TGCAGTGCTAGAGATCTTAGACAGACAAATGAAAAACTGTTTTTT.

The V and J genes are TRBV25-1 and TRBJ2-7; TRBD1 agrees at 8 bases. CDR1 and CDR2 (germline): MGHDK, SYGVNS. The V gene end was trimmed by 4 bases and the J gene end by 6 bases; junction bases not matched to a gene: 5. This CDR3 has 13 residues. The CDR3 region has the DNA TGTGCCAGCAGTGGGATCGACAGGGGCGAGCAGTACTTC. This sequence encodes CASSGIDRGEQYF.

The rearrangement links TRBV7-2 to TRBJ2-7, with D perhaps TRBD1 or TRBD2 (5 bases each). The CDR3 consists of 16 residues. Germline-derived CDR1 and CDR2 are SGHTA and FQGNSA. With 1 base removed from V and 2 bases from J, the gap between germline ends came to 15 bases. The CDR3 nucleotides are TGTGCCAGCAGCTTAGGGCGAGGGACGGTTACCTACGAGCAGTACTTC. This gives the protein CASSLGRGTVTYEQYF.

The V call is TRBV4-3, the J call TRBJ2-7; the match to TRBD1 covers 9 bases. The DNA end lines up better with TRBJ2-5; the J call may be wrong. CDR3 length: 16 residues. CDR1 and CDR2 from the germline V gene are LGHNA and YSLEER. CDR3 region: CASSQGGGTGSGTQYF. Here the CDR3 DNA reads TGCGCCAGCAGCCAAGGAGGCGGGACAGGGTCCGGGACCCAGTACTTC.

This clonotype showed up many times. The V gene is TRBV20-1, the J gene TRBJ2-4; 8 bases are a match to TRBD2. J lost 0 bases, V lost 2 bases, and 0 bases had no gene match. The CDR3 is made up of 14 amino acids. Germline V gene data show CDR1 as DFQATT and CDR2 as SNEGSKA (reference sequence). The chain's CDR3 is CSARLAGAKNIQYF. CDR3 in DNA: TGCAGTGCTAGACTAGCGGGAGCCAAAAACATTCAGTACTTC.

The count of this clonotype is one. One end of the junction fails to match germline, which may point to a read error. The J gene is TRBJ2-1, the V gene TRBV11-1, with TRBD2 matching over 11 bases. The V gene's germline CDR1 is SGHAT and CDR2 FQDESV (reference sequence). The CDR3 totals 16 residues. CDR3 amino acids: CASSFTSGRANNELFF. The CDR3 DNA reads TGTGCCAGCAGCTTTACTAGCGGGAGAGCCAACAATGAGCTGTTCTTC.

The chain has TRBV7-6 and TRBJ2-7, with 7 bases lining up with TRBD1. Per germline, CDR1 SGHVS and CDR2 FNYEAQ. There are 14 residues in the CDR3. With V trimmed by 1 base and J by 6 bases, 6 bases remained unmatched. This CDR3 is CASSLGGNRGEQYF. The CDR3 coding sequence is TGTGCCAGCAGCTTAGGAGGGAACAGGGGCGAGCAGTACTTC.

The chain recombines TRBV29-1 with TRBJ1-2; D ambiguous. This CDR3 is built from 12 residues. The germline V and J ends were trimmed by 5 bases and 4 bases, with 11 bases remaining between them. In germline, CDR1 is SQVTM, CDR2 ANQGSEA. The CDR3 coding sequence is TGCAGCGTTATTGACAAGTTCTATGGCTACACCTTC. Translating it yields CSVIDKFYGYTF. Together with reference TRBV29-1 and TRBJ1-2, the CDR3 gives the full variable domain: SAVISQKPSRDICQRGTSLTIQCQVDSQVTMMFWYRQQPGQSLTLIATANQGSEATYESGFVIDKFPISRPNLTFSTLTVSNMSPEDSSIYLCSVIDKFYGYTFGSGTRLTVV.

In nucleotides, the CDR3 is TGCGCCAGCAGCCAAGTTTGGGGGACGAACACTGAAGCTTTCTTT. This translates into CASSQVWGTNTEAFF. This chain links TRBV4-3 with TRBJ1-1; TRBD1 might be the D (5 bases). Trimming left V 1 base short and J 1 base short, with 10 bases between. The germline gives CDR1 LGHNA, CDR2 YSLEER. The CDR3 covers 15 residues.

This clonotype was counted a few times. At one boundary the junction diverges from the germline segment, which might be a read error. This chain links TRBV5-1 with TRBJ2-7, with TRBD2 matching 7 bases. The CDR3 totals 15 residues. Per germline, CDR1 SGHRS and CDR2 YFSETQ. The CDR3 nucleotides are TGCGCCAGCAGCTTGGTGCGCGGGAGCTCCGACGAGCAGTACTTC. Translation: CASSLVRGSSDEQYF.